These T cell receptor beta chains were read from a single sample in a study of tumor-infiltrating lymphocytes in oesophageal squamous cell carcinoma. Each CDR3 protein gets one entry after TCRdb re-called the PCR reads with MiXCR. The sample consists of 9,500 or so distinct CDR3 sequences, roughly three fifths of them appearing once. Sequences were obtained from esophageal tumor tissue. These receptors were obtained from a male donor with esophageal squamous cell carcinoma. The CDR3 runs from the conserved cysteine through the conserved F or W. Only part of the rows carry a size: once, few, many, or a class if the clone is expanded.

V gene,J gene,clone size,CDR3 protein
TRBV7-9,TRBJ2-3,medium-sized,CASSTRGGGDTQYF
TRBV10-1,TRBJ1-1,once,CASSELQGPNTEAFF
TRBV11-1,TRBJ1-1,once,CASSSRGRGNTEAFF
TRBV7-2,.,.,CASSLGSWVEQFF
TRBV7-2,TRBJ2-7,.,CASRSQREGQDNEQYF
TRBV7-2,TRBJ2-1,.,CASSLGFSGGDNEQFF
TRBV11-1,TRBJ1-1,.,CASSRGSSEAFF
TRBV7-8,.,.,CASSPRREPRYEQYF
TRBV6-8,TRBJ2-1,.,CASVPGTGLNEQFF
TRBV12-3/TRBV12-4,.,few,CASTRGRGYYNEQFF
TRBV7-2,.,.,CASSPSRETQYF
TRBV7-4,TRBJ2-1,.,CASSLGFNEQFF
TRBV5-1,TRBJ2-5,many,CASSKGVGGETQYF
TRBV6-8,TRBJ1-6,.,CASSYRGPLHF
TRBV27,TRBJ1-6,many,CASSLSTRGVSPLHF
TRBV7-3,TRBJ2-5,.,CASSYLAGTKETQYF
TRBV6-1,TRBJ2-3,.,CASSEGYTPGTDTQYF
TRBV7-7,.,once,CASSAPTSGRSYEQYF
TRBV6-6,TRBJ2-4,.,CASSYSIKNEQYF
TRBV28,.,.,CASGDPYEQFF
TRBV11-2,.,.,CASYLRDRVTQETQYF
TRBV11-2,TRBJ2-1,few,CASSLSRGDYNEQFF
TRBV6-1,.,.,CASSPRPGLGQFF
TRBV10-3,TRBJ1-5,medium-sized,CAISELGGNQPQHF
TRBV7-2,.,.,CASSLVGTGSYEQYF
TRBV7-9,TRBJ1-2,.,CASSTLAQGLDNYGYTF
TRBV24-1,TRBJ1-1,.,CATSDGQGVNTEAFF